This entry lists 26 T cell receptor beta chains sequenced from one sample in a study of blood T cell repertoires in COVID-19. Only in-frame clones appear in the TCRdb table, and some are missing; sequencing was by immunoSEQ multiplex PCR. The table shows about 68,000 clones, with about nine tenths occurring only once. The sample taken for sequencing was peripheral blood. The receptor set was obtained from a man aged 50-60 years with active COVID-19.

The CDR3 spells CASSYNYRSYNEQFF. DNA for the CDR3: TGTGCCAGCAGTTACAACTACCGCTCCTACAATGAGCAGTTCTTC. The chain couples TRBV6-2 or TRBV6-3 to TRBJ2-1, with unresolved D. V was clipped by 2 bases and J by 0 bases, with 8 bases between them. The CDR3 totals 15 residues. CDR1 is MNHEY and CDR2 is SVGEGT in the germline V gene.

This sequence joins TRBV9 and TRBJ2-1, with TRBD1 matching over 8 bases. Germline V gene sequence: CDR1 SGDLS, CDR2 YYNGEE. The CDR3 extends over 16 amino acids. V shed 6 bases and J 0 bases; nucleotides not matched to a gene: 8. The CDR3 region has the DNA TGTGCCAGCACCCCAGGGGGCTACCTCTCCTACAATGAGCAGTTCTTC. It codes for CASTPGGYLSYNEQFF.

The chain has TRBV7-9 and TRBJ1-5; D gene unclear. Germline V CDR1 and CDR2: SEHNR, FQNEAQ (reference sequence). Trimming left V 3 bases short and J 3 bases short, with 3 bases between. The CDR3 spans 12 residues. CDR3: CASSFLNQPQHF. Here the CDR3 DNA reads TGTGCCAGCAGCTTCCTCAATCAGCCCCAGCATTTT.

This clone has just a few counts. Written as DNA, the CDR3 is TGTGCCAGCAGCCTGGGACAGGGGGCGCGAAATCAGCCCCAGCATTTT. Translated, it gives CASSLGQGARNQPQHF. This rearrangement joins TRBV5-6 to TRBJ1-5, with 12 bases identical to TRBD1. Germline V lookup: CDR1 SGHDT, CDR2 YYEEEE. V shed 4 bases and J 4 bases; nucleotides not matched to a gene: 6. This CDR3 is 16 amino acids long. Full variable domain (remainder filled in from reference TRBV5-6 and TRBJ1-5): DAGVTQSPTHLIKTRGQQVTLRCSPKSGHDTVSWYQQALGQGPQFIFQYYEEEERQRGNFPDRFSGHQFPNYSSELNVNALLLGDSALYLCASSLGQGARNQPQHFGDGTRLSIL.

The rearrangement links TRBV2 to TRBJ2-5, with a weak D call TRBD2 (5 bases). Between the trimmed V and J ends, which lost 8 bases and 7 bases, there was a span of 17 bases. Germline V lookup: CDR1 SNHLY, CDR2 FYNNEI. The CDR3 is 13 amino acids. The CDR3 DNA reads as TGTGCCAGCGCCTCCCGGGGTCCGGTGACCCAGTACTTC. It codes for CASASRGPVTQYF.

The chain is built from TRBV4-2 and TRBJ2-5; 12 nucleotides match TRBD2. V lost 0 bases and J lost 7; bases outside the gene matches: 6. Germline V gives CDR1 LGHNA, CDR2 YNFKEQ. The length of the CDR3 is 16 residues. CDR3 protein: CASSQDWTSGAGTQYF. DNA of the CDR3: TGTGCCAGCAGCCAAGATTGGACTAGCGGGGCTGGGACCCAGTACTTC.

The CDR3 region is CASSPGAVWNYGYTF. CDR3 bases: TGTGCCAGTAGTCCCGGAGCAGTCTGGAACTATGGCTACACCTTC. V is TRBV19 and J is TRBJ1-2; D unresolved. V was shortened by 5 bases and J by 2 bases, with 15 bases between the two germline ends. CDR1 is LNHDA and CDR2 is SQIVND in the germline V gene (reference sequence). The CDR3 consists of 15 residues.

In its sample, this clone was seen once. The V call is TRBV5-1, the J call TRBJ2-1; 7 bases match TRBD2. Germline V gives CDR1 SGHRS, CDR2 YFSETQ. The CDR3 is 19 amino acids. Trimming took 2 bases from V and 3 from J; bases not matched to a gene: 17. The CDR3 DNA follows: TGCGCCAGCAGCTTTCCCGGAGCGGGATCGCCCTTTATCTACAATGAGCAGTTCTTC. Translating it yields CASSFPGAGSPFIYNEQFF.

The rearrangement uses TRBV9 and TRBJ1-3, with 11 bases that match TRBD1. With V trimmed by 0 bases and J by 2 bases, 7 bases remained unmatched. Germline CDR1 and CDR2: SGDLS and YYNGEE. The CDR3 spans 18 residues. As DNA, the CDR3 is TGTGCCAGCAGCGTAGCTTCCGGACAGGGGGCCGCTGGAAACACCATATATTTT. This sequence encodes CASSVASGQGAAGNTIYF. The complete variable domain, with remaining parts taken from reference TRBV9 and TRBJ1-3, reads DSGVTQTPKHLITATGQRVTLRCSPRSGDLSVYWYQQSLDQGLQFLIQYYNGEERAKGNILERFSAQQFPDLHSELNLSSLELGDSALYFCASSVASGQGAAGNTIYFGEGSWLTVV.

The rearrangement links TRBV9 to TRBJ1-1; TRBD1 matches at 9 bases. CDR1 and CDR2 (germline): SGDLS, YYNGEE. J gave up 1 base and V 3 bases, and 7 bases lay outside the gene matches. This CDR3 spans 16 amino acids. DNA for the CDR3: TGTGCCAGCAGCGACTACAGGGGGCAAACGAACACTGAAGCTTTCTTT. The encoded protein is CASSDYRGQTNTEAFF.

The J gene is TRBJ1-1, the V gene TRBV2; TRBD1 agrees at 7 bases. The J segment lost 3 bases and the V segment lost 6 bases, leaving 4 bases of the junction unmatched. CDR1 is SNHLY, CDR2 FYNNEI, per germline. The CDR3 length is 13 residues. In DNA, the CDR3 is TGTGCCAGCAGGGGAGGACAGGACACTGAAGCTTTCTTT. It is translated as CASRGGQDTEAFF.

This clone was seen a single time. V is TRBV24-1 and J is TRBJ2-2; D ambiguous. There are 14 residues in the CDR3. Germline V gene sequence: CDR1 KGHDR, CDR2 SFDVKD. The V end was cut by 6 bases, the J end by 0 bases, with 7 bases between. The CDR3 nucleotides are TGTGCCACCAGTCCCCCTGCGAACACCGGGGAGCTGTTTTTT. Translating gives CATSPPANTGELFF.

The CDR3 DNA sequence: TGTGCCAGCAGCTTACAGGGGGCAAGGTTGAACACTGAAGCTTTCTTT. It encodes CASSLQGARLNTEAFF. The V call is TRBV7-2, the J call TRBJ1-1; 8 positions agree with TRBD1. Germline CDR1 SGHTA, CDR2 FQGNSA. V lost 2 bases to trimming and J lost 0 bases; unmatched junction nucleotides: 5. The CDR3 has 16 residues.

This chain uses TRBV6-5 with TRBJ2-1; weak D call: TRBD2 (6 bases). The germline V gene has CDR1 MNHEY and CDR2 SVGAGI. Trimming removed 9 bases from V and 0 bases from J, with 12 bases in between. The CDR3 contains 14 residues. The CDR3 protein is CASFGSSSYNEQFF. For the CDR3, the DNA is TGTGCCAGTTTCGGGAGTAGCTCCTACAATGAGCAGTTCTTC.

V gene TRBV12-2 combines with J gene TRBJ1-2. TRBV12-2 is tagged as a pseudogene. This CDR3 contains 13 residues. Written as DNA, the CDR3 is TGTGCAAGTCGCTTAGGGGAGTCCTATGGCTACACCTTC. Translation: CASRLGESYGYTF.

This clone appeared once. CDR3 sequence: CASSLGLAGVLQYF. The CDR3 region has the DNA TGTGCCAGCAGCTTAGGACTAGCGGGAGTCCTTCAGTACTTC. This chain joins TRBV7-9 and TRBJ2-4; 12 bases map to TRBD2. The CDR3 loop spans 14 amino acids. CDR1 and CDR2 from the germline V gene are SEHNR and FQNEAQ (reference sequence). The V and J ends lost 1 base and 11 bases, in that order; junction bases with no gene match: 3.

The chain uses TRBV15 and TRBJ2-1, with unresolved D. V shed 0 bases and J shed 7 bases, with 10 bases lying between them. This CDR3 has 14 amino acids. The germline V gene encodes CDR1 LNHNV and CDR2 YYDKDF (reference sequence). CDR3 sequence: CATSRDYSGNEQFF. The CDR3 DNA reads as TGTGCCACCAGCAGAGATTATTCCGGTAATGAGCAGTTCTTC.

V and J are TRBV4-2 and TRBJ2-1, with 7 positions matching TRBD2. Germline CDR1 and CDR2: LGHNA and YNFKEQ. The CDR3 length is 19 residues. The V gene end was trimmed by 1 base and the J gene end by 6 bases; junction bases not matched to a gene: 18. Here the CDR3 reads CASSQGGWGREALPNEQFF. The CDR3 nucleotides are TGTGCCAGCAGCCAAGGGGGGTGGGGCCGGGAGGCCCTCCCCAATGAGCAGTTCTTC.

This chain connects TRBV5-1 to TRBJ1-1, with D hard to call. The CDR3 is 13 amino acids. The germline V and J ends were trimmed by 2 bases and 2 bases, with 7 bases remaining between them. Germline V gene data show CDR1 as SGHRS and CDR2 as YFSETQ. CDR3 residues: CASSLSYNTEAFF. The CDR3 nucleotides are TGCGCCAGCAGCTTATCCTACAACACTGAAGCTTTCTTT.

The chain combines TRBV28 with TRBJ2-1; possibly TRBD2 for D (6 bases). V was clipped by 3 bases and J by 7 bases, with 16 bases between them. Germline lookup yields CDR1 MDHEN and CDR2 SYDVKM. This CDR3 has 15 amino acids. The chain's CDR3 is CASSLSGTGRNEQFF. CDR3 nucleotides: TGTGCCAGCAGTTTGTCTGGGACGGGGAGGAATGAGCAGTTCTTC.

The DNA of the CDR3 is TGTGCCAGCAGCCAAGAAAGCTATAGCAATCAGCCCCAGCATTTT. Protein: CASSQESYSNQPQHF. The rearrangement joins TRBV4-2 to TRBJ1-5; unclear D gene. Trimming took 0 bases from V and 0 from J, leaving 6 bases between them. The CDR3 contains 15 residues. The germline gives CDR1 LGHNA, CDR2 YNFKEQ.

This chain joins TRBV5-6 and TRBJ2-1; 9 nucleotides align to TRBD2. The junction had 12 bases not matched to a gene; V was cut back by 4 bases and J by 7 bases. The length of the CDR3 is 16 residues. CDR1 and CDR2 (germline): SGHDT, YYEEEE. The CDR3 reads CASSPQGSGRGNEQFF. The CDR3 DNA reads TGTGCCAGCAGCCCGCAGGGTAGCGGGAGAGGGAATGAGCAGTTCTTC.

The V gene is TRBV4-2, the J gene TRBJ1-2; 12 nucleotides agree with TRBD1. There are 14 residues in the CDR3. J was trimmed by 11 bases and V by 1 base; bases with no gene match: 5. CDR1 is LGHNA, CDR2 YNFKEQ, per germline. The CDR3 region is CASSQAGTGGSYTF. The CDR3 region has the DNA TGTGCCAGCAGCCAAGCCGGGACAGGGGGCTCGTACACCTTC.

The chain uses TRBV28 and TRBJ1-2, with 7 bases aligning to TRBD1. With 7 bases clipped from V and 2 bases from J, the junction kept 16 bases outside the gene matches. CDR1 is MDHEN, CDR2 SYDVKM, per germline. The CDR3 is 17 residues long. The CDR3 protein is CASIRPSERQGNYGYTF. CDR3 DNA: TGTGCCAGCATCAGACCCTCCGAGAGACAGGGAAACTATGGCTACACCTTC.

This sequence joins TRBV4-2 and TRBJ1-6, with D possibly matching TRBD1 (6 bases). The V gene lost 3 bases and the J gene lost 7 bases, with 16 bases spanning the gap. CDR1 and CDR2 from the germline V gene are LGHNA and YNFKEQ. The CDR3 is made up of 16 amino acids. The CDR3 loop reads CASSHPGQPPNSPLHF. The CDR3 nucleotides read TGTGCCAGCAGCCACCCGGGACAACCGCCAAATTCACCCCTCCACTTT.

This clone has a single count. The gene calls are TRBV5-4 and TRBJ2-7, with 9 bases aligning to TRBD1. The J segment lost 2 bases and the V segment lost 4 bases, leaving 7 bases of the junction unmatched. The CDR3 covers 15 residues. Germline loops: CDR1 SGHNT, CDR2 YYREEE (reference sequence). The chain's CDR3 is CASSDDRGRTYEQYF. CDR3 bases: TGTGCCAGCAGCGACGACAGGGGGAGAACCTACGAGCAGTACTTC.